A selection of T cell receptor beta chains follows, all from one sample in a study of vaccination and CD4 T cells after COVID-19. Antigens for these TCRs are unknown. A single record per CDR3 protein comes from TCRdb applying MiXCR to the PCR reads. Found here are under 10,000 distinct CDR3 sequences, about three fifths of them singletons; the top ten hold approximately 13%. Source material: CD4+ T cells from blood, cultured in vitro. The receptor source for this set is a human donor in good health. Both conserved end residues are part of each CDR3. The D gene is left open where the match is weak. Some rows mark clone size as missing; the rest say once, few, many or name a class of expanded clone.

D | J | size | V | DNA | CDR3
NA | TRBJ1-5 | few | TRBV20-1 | TGCAGCGTGGACAGTCGGGCGGGCAATCAGCCCCAGCATTTT | CSVDSRAGNQPQHF
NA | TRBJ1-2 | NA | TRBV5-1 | TGCGCCAGCACGGACACAGGGTATGGCTACACCTTC | CASTDTGYGYTF
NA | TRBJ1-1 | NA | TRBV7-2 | TGTGCCAGCAGCTTACAGCGGGGGGCGGGCACTGAAGCTTTCTTT | CASSLQRGAGTEAFF
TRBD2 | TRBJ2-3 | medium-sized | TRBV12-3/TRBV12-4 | TGTGCCAGCAGCTCCTTAGCGGGGGGGCGGGCAGATACGCAGTATTTT | CASSSLAGGRADTQYF
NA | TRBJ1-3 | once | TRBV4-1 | TGCGCCAGCAGCCAAGGCCCCGGGACACGAAACACCATATATTTT | CASSQGPGTRNTIYF
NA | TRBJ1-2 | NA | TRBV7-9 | TGTGCCAGCAGCTCCGCTTTGGGCACCAACTATGGCTACACCTTC | CASSSALGTNYGYTF
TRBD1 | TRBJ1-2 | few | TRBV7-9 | TGTGCCAGCACTTGGGGACAGGCGAGAGGGGGCTACACCTTC | CASTWGQARGGYTF
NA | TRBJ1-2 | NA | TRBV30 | TGTGCCTGGGCCCCCGGGACTAACTATGGCTACACCTTC | CAWAPGTNYGYTF
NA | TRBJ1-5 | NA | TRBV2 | TGTGCCAGCAGTGAGGGGGCCCCAGGTCAGCCCCAGCATTTT | CASSEGAPGQPQHF
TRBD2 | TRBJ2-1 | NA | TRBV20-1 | TGCAGTGCTGACTATGGCGGGGGCTACAATGAGCAGTTCTTC | CSADYGGGYNEQFF
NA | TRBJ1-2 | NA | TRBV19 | TGTGCCAGTACCCGTGGTGGGTTCTATGGCTACACCTTC | CASTRGGFYGYTF
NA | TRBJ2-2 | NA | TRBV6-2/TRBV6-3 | TGTGCCAGCAGTTACTCTATAGAGGGAACGAACACCGGGGAGCTGTTTTTT | CASSYSIEGTNTGELFF
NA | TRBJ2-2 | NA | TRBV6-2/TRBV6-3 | TGTGCCATCCAGACGGACAGAATCTTTAACACCGGGGAGCTGTTTTTT | CAIQTDRIFNTGELFF
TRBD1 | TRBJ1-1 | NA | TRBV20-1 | TGCAGTGCTAGAGGAACGACAGGGCCGAACACTGAAGCTTTCTTT | CSARGTTGPNTEAFF
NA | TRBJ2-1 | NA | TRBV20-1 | TGCAGTGCTAGCAGGACGGCCAACAATGAGCAGTTCTTC | CSASRTANNEQFF
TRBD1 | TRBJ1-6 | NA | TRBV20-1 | TGCAGTGCTACAGCCACATCCGGGACAGGGTCCTCACCCCTCCACTTT | CSATATSGTGSSPLHF
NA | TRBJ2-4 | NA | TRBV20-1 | TGCAGTGCTAGCAGGGCGGAACTAGCCAAAAACATTCAGTACTTC | CSASRAELAKNIQYF
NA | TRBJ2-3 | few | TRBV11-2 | TGTGCCAGCAGCTTAGATTTCGGGGCCACAGATACGCAGTATTTT | CASSLDFGATDTQYF
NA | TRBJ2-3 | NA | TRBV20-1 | TGCAGTGCTTCCGGGAGTCGTTTGGTAGATACGCAGTATTTT | CSASGSRLVDTQYF
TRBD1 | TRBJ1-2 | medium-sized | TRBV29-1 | TGCAGCGTTGGTGGACAGGGCAGGGTTGGCGGCTACACCTTC | CSVGGQGRVGGYTF
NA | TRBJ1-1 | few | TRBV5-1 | TGCGCCAGCAGCTTGGGACAGGCGAACACTGAAGCTTTCTTT | CASSLGQANTEAFF
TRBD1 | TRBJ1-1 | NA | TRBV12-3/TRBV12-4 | TGTGCCAGCAGGACAGGGGTTGTTACTGAAGCTTTCTTT | CASRTGVVTEAFF
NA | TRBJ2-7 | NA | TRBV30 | TGTGCCTACAGGGTTACCGAGCAGTACTTC | CAYRVTEQYF
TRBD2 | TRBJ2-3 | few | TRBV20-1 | TGCAGTGCTAGGGAAGAAACGGGACTAAAATACGTTACGCAGTATTTT | CSAREETGLKYVTQYF
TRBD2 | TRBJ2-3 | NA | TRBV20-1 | TGCAGTGCTCTCGGACTAGCGGGGGGAGGAACAGATACGCAGTATTTT | CSALGLAGGGTDTQYF
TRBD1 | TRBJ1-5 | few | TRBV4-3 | TGCGCCAGCAGCCAAGAAGGGACAGAGAATCAGCCCCAGCATTTT | CASSQEGTENQPQHF
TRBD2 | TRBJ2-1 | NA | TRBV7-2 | TGTGCCAGCAGCTTCGCCCTAGGAGCGGGAGCGTCGAGTGAGCAGTTCTTC | CASSFALGAGASSEQFF
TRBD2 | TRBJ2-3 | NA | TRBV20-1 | TGCAGTGCTAGTTCCCCAGCGGGAGGAATGGTTGGCACAGATACGCAGTATTTT | CSASSPAGGMVGTDTQYF
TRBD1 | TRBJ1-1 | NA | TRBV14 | TGTGCCAGCAGCCAAGGACAGGGGCAGAACACTGAAGCTTTCTTT | CASSQGQGQNTEAFF
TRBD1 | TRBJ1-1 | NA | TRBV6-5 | TGTGCCAGCAGTTACTCGGGCAGGGGGGAGCCTGAAGCTTTCTTT | CASSYSGRGEPEAFF
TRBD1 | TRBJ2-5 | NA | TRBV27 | TGTGCCAGCAAGGGACAGGGGGCCCAAGAGACCCAGTACTTC | CASKGQGAQETQYF
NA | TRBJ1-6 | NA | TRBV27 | TGTGCCAGCAGTTTAGAAGTACGAGGTTCACCCCTCCACTTT | CASSLEVRGSPLHF
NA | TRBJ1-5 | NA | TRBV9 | TGTGCCAGCAGCGTCGACAGTAGCAATCAGCCCCAGCATTTT | CASSVDSSNQPQHF
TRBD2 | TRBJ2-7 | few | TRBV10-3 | TGTGCCATCAGTGAGTCCCAGCGGGGACGCTACGAGCAGTACTTC | CAISESQRGRYEQYF
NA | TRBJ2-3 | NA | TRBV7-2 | TGTGCCAGCAGCTTAGCGCTAAGCCTAGCAATTAGCACAGATACGCAGTATTTT | CASSLALSLAISTDTQYF
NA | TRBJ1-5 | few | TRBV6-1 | TGTGCCAGCAGTCCACACAGGGACCGAAGCAATCAGCCCCAGCATTTT | CASSPHRDRSNQPQHF
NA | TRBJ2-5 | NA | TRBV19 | TGTGCCAGTAGTCCCCTCGGAGGGACCCAGTACTTC | CASSPLGGTQYF
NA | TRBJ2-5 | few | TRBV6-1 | TGTGCCAGCTCGTATGACGGAGCAGAGACCCAGTACTTC | CASSYDGAETQYF
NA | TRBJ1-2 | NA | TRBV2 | TGTGCCAGCAGTGAAGCGCTCGGGGGCTATGGCTACACCTTC | CASSEALGGYGYTF
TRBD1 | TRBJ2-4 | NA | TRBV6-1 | TGTGCCAGCAGCCCACTTCGAGGGAGACAGGGTGCCTTAGCCAAAAACATTCAGTACTTC | CASSPLRGRQGALAKNIQYF
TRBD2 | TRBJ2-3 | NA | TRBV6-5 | TGTGCCAGCAGTTACTTAGCGGGGGATACGCAGTATTTT | CASSYLAGDTQYF
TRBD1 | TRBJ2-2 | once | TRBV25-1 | TGTGCCAGCACCCCGGACAGGGCCTTCCCGGGGGAGCTGTTTTTT | CASTPDRAFPGELFF
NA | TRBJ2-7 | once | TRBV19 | TGTGCCAGTAGCTCTCTAAGGTCTTCCTACGAGCAGTACTTC | CASSSLRSSYEQYF
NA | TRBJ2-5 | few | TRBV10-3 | TGTGCCATCAGTGATAGGGGTGGGAGACAAGAGACCCAGTACTTC | CAISDRGGRQETQYF
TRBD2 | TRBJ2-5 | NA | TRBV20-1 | TGCAGTGCTAGAGATAGAAGCGGGAGCCATCAAGAGACCCAGTACTTC | CSARDRSGSHQETQYF
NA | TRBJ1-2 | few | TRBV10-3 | TGTGCCATCAGTTCCCCTACCGGGAGGGATAACTATGGCTACACCTTC | CAISSPTGRDNYGYTF